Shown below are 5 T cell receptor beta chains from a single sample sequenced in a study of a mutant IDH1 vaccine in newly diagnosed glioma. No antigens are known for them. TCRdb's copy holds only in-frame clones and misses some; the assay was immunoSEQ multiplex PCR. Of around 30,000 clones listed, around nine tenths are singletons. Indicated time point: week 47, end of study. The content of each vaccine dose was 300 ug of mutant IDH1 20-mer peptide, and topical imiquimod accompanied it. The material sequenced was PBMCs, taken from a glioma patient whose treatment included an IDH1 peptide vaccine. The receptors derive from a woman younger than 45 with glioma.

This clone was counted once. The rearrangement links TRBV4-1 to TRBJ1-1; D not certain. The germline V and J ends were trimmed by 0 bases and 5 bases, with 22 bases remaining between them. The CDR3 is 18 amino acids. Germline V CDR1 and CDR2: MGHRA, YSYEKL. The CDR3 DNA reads TGCGCCAGCAGCCAAGATTCGGCCGGGGTCGAATGGGAAACTGAAGCTTTCTTT. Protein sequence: CASSQDSAGVEWETEAFF.

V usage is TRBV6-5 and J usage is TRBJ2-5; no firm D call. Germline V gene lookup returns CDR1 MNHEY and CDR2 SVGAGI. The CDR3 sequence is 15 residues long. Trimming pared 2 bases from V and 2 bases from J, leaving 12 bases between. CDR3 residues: CASSYVGVGQETQYF. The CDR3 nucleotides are TGTGCCAGCAGTTACGTTGGGGTAGGGCAAGAGACCCAGTACTTC.

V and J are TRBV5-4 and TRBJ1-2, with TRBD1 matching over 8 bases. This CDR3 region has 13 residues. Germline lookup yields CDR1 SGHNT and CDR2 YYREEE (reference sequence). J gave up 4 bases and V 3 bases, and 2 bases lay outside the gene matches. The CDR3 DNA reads TGTGCCAGCAGCTCCGGACAGGGCTATGGCTACACCTTC. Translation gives CASSSGQGYGYTF.

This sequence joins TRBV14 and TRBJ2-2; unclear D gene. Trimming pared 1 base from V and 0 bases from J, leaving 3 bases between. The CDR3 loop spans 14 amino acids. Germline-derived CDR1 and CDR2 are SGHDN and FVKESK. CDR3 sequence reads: CASSQVSNTGELFF. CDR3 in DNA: TGTGCCAGCAGCCAAGTTTCGAACACCGGGGAGCTGTTTTTT.

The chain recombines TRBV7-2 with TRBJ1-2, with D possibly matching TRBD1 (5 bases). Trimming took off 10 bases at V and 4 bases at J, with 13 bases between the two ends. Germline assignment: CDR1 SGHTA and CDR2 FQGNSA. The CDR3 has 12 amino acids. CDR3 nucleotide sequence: TGTGCCACAGGGAGACCTAGCTATGGCTACACCTTC. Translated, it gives CATGRPSYGYTF.